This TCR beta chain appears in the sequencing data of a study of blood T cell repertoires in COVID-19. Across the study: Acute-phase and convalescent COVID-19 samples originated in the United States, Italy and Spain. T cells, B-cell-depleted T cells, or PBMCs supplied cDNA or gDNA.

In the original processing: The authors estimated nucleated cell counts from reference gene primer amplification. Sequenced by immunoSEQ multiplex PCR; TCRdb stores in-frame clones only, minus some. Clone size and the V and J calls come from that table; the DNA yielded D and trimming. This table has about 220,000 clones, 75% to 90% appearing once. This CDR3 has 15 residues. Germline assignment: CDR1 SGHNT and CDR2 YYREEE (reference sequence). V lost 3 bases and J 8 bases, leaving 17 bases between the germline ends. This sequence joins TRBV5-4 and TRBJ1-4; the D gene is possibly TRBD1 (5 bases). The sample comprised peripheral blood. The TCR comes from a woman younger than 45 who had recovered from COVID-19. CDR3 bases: TGTGCCAGCAGCTCTGGTACAGGTTTTAGAGAAAAACTGTTTTTT. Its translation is CASSSGTGFREKLFF.